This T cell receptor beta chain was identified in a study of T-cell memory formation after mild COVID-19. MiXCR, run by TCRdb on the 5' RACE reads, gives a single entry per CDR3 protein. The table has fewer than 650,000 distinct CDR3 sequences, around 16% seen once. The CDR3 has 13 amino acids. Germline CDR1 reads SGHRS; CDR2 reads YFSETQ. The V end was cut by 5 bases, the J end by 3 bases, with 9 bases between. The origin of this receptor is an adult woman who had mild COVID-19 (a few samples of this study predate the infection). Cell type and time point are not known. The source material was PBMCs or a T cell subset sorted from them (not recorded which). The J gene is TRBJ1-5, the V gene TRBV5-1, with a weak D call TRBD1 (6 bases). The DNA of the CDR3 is TGCGCCAGCAGAATGGGGGCCAATCAGCCCCAGCATTTT. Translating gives CASRMGANQPQHF.